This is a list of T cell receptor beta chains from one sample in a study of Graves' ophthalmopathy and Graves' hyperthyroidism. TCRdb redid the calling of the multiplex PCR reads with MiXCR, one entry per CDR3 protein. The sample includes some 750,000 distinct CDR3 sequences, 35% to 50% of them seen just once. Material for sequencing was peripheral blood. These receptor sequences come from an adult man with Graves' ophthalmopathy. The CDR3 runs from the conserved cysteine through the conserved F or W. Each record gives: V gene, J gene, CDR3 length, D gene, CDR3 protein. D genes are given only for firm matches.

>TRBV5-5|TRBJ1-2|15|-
CASSLEAGANYGYTF
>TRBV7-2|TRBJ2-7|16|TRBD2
CASSLEGGGSSYEQYF
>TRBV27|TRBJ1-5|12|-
CASSSSTEPQHF
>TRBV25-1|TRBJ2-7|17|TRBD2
CASSPAGKSGSQYEQYF
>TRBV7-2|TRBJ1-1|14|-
CASSLQSRDTEAFF
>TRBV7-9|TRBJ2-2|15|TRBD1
CASSLGQGGSGELFF
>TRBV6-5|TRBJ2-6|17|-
CASSYSTGKSGANVLTF
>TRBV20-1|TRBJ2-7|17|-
CSAGAQVSSTRKGEQYF
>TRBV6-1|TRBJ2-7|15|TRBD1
CASSLPETGGNEQYF
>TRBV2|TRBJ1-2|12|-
CASSPGTNGYTF
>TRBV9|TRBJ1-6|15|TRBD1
CASSAPGQGGSPLHF
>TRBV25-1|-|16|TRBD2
CASSQVVSGGSYEQYF
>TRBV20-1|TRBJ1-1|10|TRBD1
CSADRGVAFF
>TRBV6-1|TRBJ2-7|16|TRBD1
CASTKGTGDNTYEQYF
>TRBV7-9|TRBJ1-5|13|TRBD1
CASIWGQNQPQHF
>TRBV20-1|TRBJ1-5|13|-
CSARDRVGQPQHF
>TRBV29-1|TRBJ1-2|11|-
CSAYRAYGYTF
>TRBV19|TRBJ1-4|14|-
CASSIGGLGEKLFF
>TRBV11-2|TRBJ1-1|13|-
CASSLDVDTEAFF
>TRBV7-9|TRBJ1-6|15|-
CASSLTGGDNSPLHF
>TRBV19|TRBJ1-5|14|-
CASRPKVDNQPQHF
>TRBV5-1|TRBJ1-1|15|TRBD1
CASSLVRQGGTEAFF
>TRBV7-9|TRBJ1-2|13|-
CASQDLQGYGYTF